The T cell receptor (beta chain) described here comes from a study of cytomegalovirus exposure and HLA in healthy donors. Points from the study as a whole: The records held CMV serostatus as the only immune exposure information. Later analysis found that TCR beta chains associated with HLA were more clonally expanded than other, equally common chains. A later analysis found most CMV-associated TCR beta chains apparently HLA-restricted.

This clone was observed a few times. The antigen is unknown. PCR amplification relied on 60 Vbeta primers (plus 13 Jbeta primers). Method: immunoSEQ multiplex PCR; TCRdb's copy keeps in-frame clones and lacks some. The sample holds 120,000 or so clones; approximately 74% are singletons and the top ten take under 5%. Between the trimmed V and J ends, which lost 6 bases and 10 bases, there was a span of 12 bases. From germline, CDR1 is SQVTM and CDR2 ANQGSEA. This CDR3 has 10 amino acids. This sequence originates from a man aged 35 to 55 in good health and CMV-seropositive. The chain has TRBV29-1 and TRBJ1-1; tentative D call: TRBD1 (5 bases). Sample: PBMCs. Here the CDR3 reads CSVRDRGAFF. CDR3 nucleotides: TGCAGCGTCAGGGATAGGGGAGCTTTCTTT.